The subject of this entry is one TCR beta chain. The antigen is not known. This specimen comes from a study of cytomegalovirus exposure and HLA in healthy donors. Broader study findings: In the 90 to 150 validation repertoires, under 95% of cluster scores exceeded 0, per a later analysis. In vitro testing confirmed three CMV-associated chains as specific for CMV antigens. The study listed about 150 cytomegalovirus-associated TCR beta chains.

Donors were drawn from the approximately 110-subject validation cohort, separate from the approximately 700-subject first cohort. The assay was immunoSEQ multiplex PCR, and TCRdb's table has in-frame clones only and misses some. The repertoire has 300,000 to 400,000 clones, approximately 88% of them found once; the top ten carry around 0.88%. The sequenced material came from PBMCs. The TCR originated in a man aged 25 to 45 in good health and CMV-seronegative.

The DNA for the CDR3 is TGCGCCAGCAGCCGGGGACAGGGACAAGCCTACGAGCAGTACTTC. It codes for CASSRGQGQAYEQYF. The V gene is TRBV4-1, the J gene TRBJ2-7, with 9 bases fitting TRBD1. Germline V gene lookup returns CDR1 MGHRA and CDR2 YSYEKL. V trimming: 4 bases; J trimming: 2 bases; junction bases outside the gene matches: 6. This CDR3 is built from 15 residues.